This entry lists 11 T cell receptor beta chains sequenced from one sample in a study of graft-versus-host responses after intestinal transplantation. Grafts had their tissue processed, releasing intraepithelial and lamina propria lymphocytes. Only in-frame clones appear in the TCRdb table, and some are missing; sequencing was by immunoSEQ multiplex PCR. The table has just under 20,000 clones, approximately 70% seen once; the top ten hold 6.5% to 9.5%. This material consisted of ileum tissue, taken approximately 3 weeks after intestinal transplant. Every receptor here comes from a human patient who received an intestinal transplant, so some T cells may come from the graft donor.

This chain joins TRBV19 and TRBJ1-1; perhaps TRBD1 as D (6 bases). CDR1 is LNHDA, CDR2 SQIVND, per germline (reference sequence). The CDR3 contains 14 residues. Between the trimmed V and J ends, which lost 7 bases and 4 bases, there was a span of 16 bases. Here the CDR3 reads CASTWGPGGTEAFF. The DNA for the CDR3 is TGTGCCAGTACATGGGGGCCGGGTGGCACTGAAGCTTTCTTT.

The J gene is TRBJ1-3, the V gene TRBV30; TRBD1 matches 10 bases. CDR1 GTSNPN and CDR2 SVGIG come from the germline V gene (reference sequence). The CDR3 loop spans 20 amino acids. V shed 5 bases, J shed 3 bases, and the junction held 22 bases outside the gene matches. CDR3 bases: TGTGCCTGGCTCCCCCCCGGTCCCCCGACCGGGACAGGGGTTGGAAACACCATATATTTT. Its protein is CAWLPPGPPTGTGVGNTIYF.

This chain links TRBV6-1 with TRBJ1-1, with TRBD1 as a possible D gene (6 bases). Germline loops: CDR1 MNHNS, CDR2 SASEGT. Trimming removed 1 base at V and 3 bases at J, with 15 bases between. CDR3 length equals 16 residues. The CDR3 reads CASSEVEGGRDTEAFF. The CDR3 DNA sequence: TGTGCCAGCAGTGAAGTCGAGGGGGGGCGGGACACTGAAGCTTTCTTT.

The chain carries TRBV5-4 and TRBJ2-1; 7 positions agree with TRBD2. Trimming at V came to 0 bases and at J to 8 bases, leaving 8 bases not matched to a gene. Germline V CDR1 and CDR2: SGHNT, YYREEE (reference sequence). This CDR3 spans 15 amino acids. The chain's CDR3 is CASSLGSGTLYEQFF. The CDR3 nucleotides are TGTGCCAGCAGCTTGGGGAGCGGGACCCTCTATGAGCAGTTCTTC. Full variable domain (outside the CDR3, taken from reference TRBV5-4 and TRBJ2-1): ETGVTQSPTHLIKTRGQQVTLRCSSQSGHNTVSWYQQALGQGPQFIFQYYREEENGRGNFPPRFSGLQFPNYSSELNVNALELDDSALYLCASSLGSGTLYEQFFGPGTRLTVL.

The chain joins TRBV27 to TRBJ2-7; no clear D. The CDR3 totals 13 residues. Trimming shortened V by 3 bases and J by 2 bases, and 8 bases separated the two germline ends. Germline values: CDR1 MNHEY, CDR2 SMNVEV (reference sequence). The CDR3 loop is CASSFGVAYEQYF. In nucleotides, the CDR3 is TGTGCCAGCAGTTTCGGAGTAGCCTACGAGCAGTACTTC.

This chain uses TRBV4-1 with TRBJ1-1, with D maybe TRBD1 (5 bases). Trimming pared 0 bases from V and 0 bases from J, leaving 14 bases between. CDR3 length equals 17 residues. The germline gives CDR1 MGHRA, CDR2 YSYEKL. DNA of the CDR3: TGCGCCAGCAGCCAAGAAACGGGGGTAGTTATGAACACTGAAGCTTTCTTT. Protein product: CASSQETGVVMNTEAFF.

V usage is TRBV4-1 and J usage is TRBJ2-3, with D unclear. Germline lookup yields CDR1 MGHRA and CDR2 YSYEKL. The CDR3 loop spans 13 amino acids. Trimming removed 4 bases at V and 5 bases at J, with 10 bases between. The CDR3 nucleotides read TGCGCCAGCAGCCGCACCCGGGTAGATACGCAGTATTTT. Encoded protein: CASSRTRVDTQYF.

The rearrangement uses TRBV5-1 and TRBJ2-1, with 16 nucleotides matching TRBD2. With V trimmed by 4 bases and J by 5 bases, 9 bases remained unmatched. CDR1 and CDR2 from the germline V gene are SGHRS and YFSETQ. CDR3 length: 18 amino acids. CDR3 residues: CASSGSGLAGGLDNEQFF. CDR3 nucleotides: TGCGCCAGCAGCGGGTCGGGACTAGCGGGGGGGCTGGACAATGAGCAGTTCTTC.

The chain joins TRBV6-6 to TRBJ1-6, with a possible D match to TRBD1 (5 bases). The V end was cut by 0 bases, the J end by 10 bases, with 10 bases between. The V gene's germline CDR1 is MNHNY and CDR2 SVGAGI (reference sequence). CDR3 length: 14 amino acids. The CDR3 nucleotides are TGTGCCAGCAGTTACTCCCACAGGCACTCACCCCTCCACTTT. Residues: CASSYSHRHSPLHF.

This chain uses TRBV6-8 with TRBJ1-2; D not certain. The V end was cut by 5 bases, the J end by 4 bases, with 23 bases between. CDR3 length: 17 residues. The V gene's germline CDR1 is MNHGY and CDR2 SAAAGT. CDR3 DNA sequence: TGTGCCAGCAGTATTGCTGAATGCTCTAGAAAGACCTATGGCTACACCTTC. Protein product: CASSIAECSRKTYGYTF.

This chain connects TRBV14 to TRBJ2-1; maybe TRBD1 (6 bases). CDR1 is SGHDN and CDR2 is FVKESK in the germline V gene. The CDR3 totals 17 residues. Trimming cost V 4 bases and J 0 bases, with 16 bases left between them. CDR3 in amino acids: CASSPGWGLSSYNEQFF. The CDR3 DNA sequence: TGTGCCAGCAGCCCGGGGTGGGGGCTAAGCTCCTACAATGAGCAGTTCTTC.